What follows are 30 T cell receptor beta chains derived from one specimen sequenced in a study of T cell responses to AZD1222 COVID-19 vaccine. Sequenced by immunoSEQ multiplex PCR; TCRdb stores in-frame clones only, minus some. Altogether 150,000 or so clones are present, approximately 93% being singletons, with the ten largest covering about 0.9%. This sample comprised peripheral blood, obtained on day 0 of AZD1222 vaccination. The source of these receptors is an adult in good health.

The chain has TRBV6-2 or TRBV6-3 and TRBJ2-2; tentatively, D is TRBD2 (5 bases). Germline V gene data show CDR1 as MNHEY and CDR2 as SVGEGT. This CDR3 is 20 amino acids long. The V gene lost 0 bases and the J gene lost 1 base, with 21 bases spanning the gap. This chain's CDR3 is CASSYSKAQKAEVNTGELFF. CDR3 in DNA: TGTGCCAGCAGTTACTCGAAGGCACAGAAAGCGGAGGTGAACACCGGGGAGCTGTTTTTT.

V gene TRBV7-6 combines with J gene TRBJ2-3, with 14 bases fitting TRBD2. Trimming took 1 base from V and 6 from J; bases not matched to a gene: 15. This CDR3 region has 20 residues. In germline, CDR1 is SGHVS, CDR2 FNYEAQ. The chain's CDR3 is CASSLVPRLAGGPKSDTQYF. The CDR3 DNA reads TGTGCCAGCAGCTTAGTCCCTCGACTAGCGGGGGGGCCAAAAAGCGATACGCAGTATTTT.

The gene calls are TRBV4-2 and TRBJ1-1; D is uncertain. Germline CDR1 reads LGHNA; CDR2 reads YNFKEQ. CDR3 length: 13 residues. V lost 3 bases to trimming and J lost 4 bases, with 9 bases between them. The CDR3 protein is CASSHGRGTEAFF. The CDR3 bases are TGTGCCAGCAGCCACGGACGGGGCACTGAAGCTTTCTTT.

The chain uses TRBV18 and TRBJ1-5; 7 nucleotides agree with TRBD1. Germline V gene lookup returns CDR1 KGHSH and CDR2 LQKENI. The CDR3 length is 18 residues. V lost 4 bases to trimming and J lost 0 bases; unmatched junction nucleotides: 12. DNA for the CDR3: TGTGCCAGCTCACGAAATAGCCAAGGGACAGTTAGCAATCAGCCCCAGCATTTT. Protein product: CASSRNSQGTVSNQPQHF.

This chain joins TRBV10-3 and TRBJ1-1, with D possibly being TRBD1 (6 bases). The V gene lost 0 bases and the J gene lost 4 bases, with 15 bases spanning the gap. The CDR3 consists of 16 residues. Germline CDR1 and CDR2: ENHRY and SYGVKD. The DNA for the CDR3 is TGTGCCATCAGTGAGTCGAGGACAGATGCGGGCACTGAAGCTTTCTTT. It is translated as CAISESRTDAGTEAFF.

This chain joins TRBV18 and TRBJ1-1; D is unclear. The CDR3 has 15 residues. V was cut by 2 bases and J by 4 bases, with 14 bases left in between. In germline, CDR1 is KGHSH, CDR2 LQKENI. For the CDR3, the DNA is TGTGCCAGCTCACCAACCACCCCCACGACCACTGAAGCTTTCTTT. It codes for CASSPTTPTTTEAFF.

The chain combines TRBV5-5 with TRBJ1-5; D call uncertain. This CDR3 has 13 amino acids. V was clipped by 1 base and J by 8 bases, with 10 bases between them. Germline-derived CDR1 and CDR2 are SGHKS and YYEKEE (reference sequence). Written as DNA, the CDR3 is TGTGCCAGCAGCTTGTTGAGAGACGAGCCCCAGCATTTT. Protein: CASSLLRDEPQHF.

The rearrangement joins TRBV30 to TRBJ1-1; no firm D call. The CDR3 runs to 13 residues. The germline V and J ends were trimmed by 5 bases and 3 bases, with 13 bases remaining between them. CDR1 and CDR2 (germline): GTSNPN, SVGIG (reference sequence). The CDR3 loop is CAWLSPGYTEAFF. For the CDR3, the DNA is TGTGCCTGGCTCTCTCCCGGGTACACTGAAGCTTTCTTT.

In nucleotides, the CDR3 is TGTGCCAGCAGCCAGGGACAGACCTACGAGCAGTACTTC. This sequence encodes CASSQGQTYEQYF. The gene calls are TRBV4-2 and TRBJ2-7; TRBD1 matches at 7 bases. With V trimmed by 3 bases and J by 2 bases, 1 base remained unmatched. The CDR3 is 13 residues long. Per the germline V gene, CDR1 is LGHNA and CDR2 is YNFKEQ.

This chain connects TRBV5-8 to TRBJ2-1; D may correspond to TRBD1 or TRBD2 (5 bases each). CDR1 is SGHTS, CDR2 YDEGEE, per germline. V lost 5 bases, J lost 4 bases, and 22 bases lay in between. The CDR3 loop spans 17 amino acids. In DNA form, the CDR3 reads TGTGCCAGCAGAATGGGGGTACCGGGACGGCATTACAATGAGCAGTTCTTC. This encodes CASRMGVPGRHYNEQFF.

V and J are TRBV29-1 and TRBJ2-7; D gene uncertain. Trimming shortened V by 7 bases and J by 7 bases, and 14 bases separated the two germline ends. CDR1 is SQVTM, CDR2 ANQGSEA, per germline. The CDR3 is made up of 11 amino acids. The CDR3 nucleotides are TGCAGCGCCGTACATCTTGGAGAGCAGTACTTC. This sequence encodes CSAVHLGEQYF.

CDR3 DNA: TGCGCCAGCAGCCAAGGGACAGGGAGGGGTACAGATACGCAGTATTTT. This gives the protein CASSQGTGRGTDTQYF. The chain is built from TRBV4-3 and TRBJ2-3, with D perhaps TRBD1 (8 bases). V was trimmed by 1 base and J by 3 bases, leaving 14 bases between them. The CDR3 extends over 16 amino acids. Germline lookup yields CDR1 LGHNA and CDR2 YSLEER.

In DNA, the CDR3 is TGTGCCAGCAGTGACCTCGGGACTAGGGACACCGGGGAGCTGTTTTTT. As protein: CASSDLGTRDTGELFF. The chain uses TRBV6-4 and TRBJ2-2; TRBD2 aligns across 8 bases. The length of the CDR3 is 16 residues. V lost 2 bases, J lost 3 bases, and 5 bases stayed unmatched. The germline V gene has CDR1 MRHNA and CDR2 SNTAGT.

V usage is TRBV7-9 and J usage is TRBJ2-5; perhaps TRBD2 as D (5 bases). V lost 1 base and J lost 9, with 12 bases in between. The CDR3 covers 13 residues. Looked up from germline, CDR1 is SEHNR and CDR2 is FQNEAQ (reference sequence). The CDR3 reads CASSLGGPEAQYF. In DNA, the CDR3 is TGTGCCAGCAGCTTAGGCGGGCCGGAGGCCCAGTACTTC. Looking up the rest from reference TRBV7-9 and TRBJ2-5 gives the full variable domain: DTGVSQNPRHKITKRGQNVTFRCDPISEHNRLYWYRQTLGQGPEFLTYFQNEAQLEKSRLLSDRFSAERPKGSFSTLEIQRTEQGDSAMYLCASSLGGPEAQYFGPGTRLLVL.

The rearrangement links TRBV4-1 to TRBJ2-1, with D possibly TRBD2 on 5 matching bases. Germline V gene lookup returns CDR1 MGHRA and CDR2 YSYEKL. The CDR3 is 14 residues long. With 0 bases removed from V and 5 bases from J, the gap between germline ends came to 8 bases. The CDR3 region is CASSQDGSDNEQFF. DNA for the CDR3: TGCGCCAGCAGCCAAGATGGGAGTGACAATGAGCAGTTCTTC.

The rearrangement joins TRBV19 to TRBJ2-7; 11 bases are shared with TRBD1. V lost 5 bases to trimming and J lost 2 bases; unmatched junction nucleotides: 5. The length of the CDR3 is 15 residues. CDR1 and CDR2 (germline): LNHDA, SQIVND (reference sequence). For the CDR3, the DNA is TGTGCCAGTAGTCACTGGGACAGGGGGACCTACGAGCAGTACTTC. It translates to CASSHWDRGTYEQYF.

The rearrangement links TRBV28 to TRBJ2-5, with 7 bases aligning to TRBD1. Trimming removed 11 bases from V and 3 bases from J; junction bases left unmatched: 18. Germline V CDR1 and CDR2: MDHEN, SYDVKM. The CDR3 has 16 residues. DNA for the CDR3: TGTGCCTCCTCAACTCTCGGGACAGAGAGAGAAGAGACCCAGTACTTC. It yields the protein CASSTLGTEREETQYF.

The chain has TRBV4-2 and TRBJ1-6; D gene unclear. CDR1 is LGHNA, CDR2 YNFKEQ, per germline. This CDR3 contains 15 residues. V was cut by 0 bases and J by 8 bases, with 11 bases left in between. As DNA, the CDR3 is TGTGCCAGCAGCCAAGATTGGGCAGCCGATTCACCCCTCCACTTT. Its protein product is CASSQDWAADSPLHF.

The V and J genes are TRBV18 and TRBJ1-5, with TRBD1 as a possible D gene (5 bases). V was trimmed by 3 bases and J by 1 base, leaving 13 bases between them. The CDR3 covers 16 residues. Looked up from germline, CDR1 is KGHSH and CDR2 is LQKENI. CDR3 in amino acids: CASSPKGGGSNQPQHF. For the CDR3, the DNA is TGTGCCAGCTCACCCAAGGGTGGGGGAAGCAATCAGCCCCAGCATTTT.

In its sample, this clone was seen once. This chain connects TRBV7-9 to TRBJ1-5, with D perhaps TRBD1 (6 bases). The CDR3 length is 15 residues. The ends were cut back, 5 bases at V and 4 bases at J, with 15 bases in the middle. Germline V gives CDR1 SEHNR, CDR2 FQNEAQ (reference sequence). CDR3 protein: CASSPGVGRNQPQHF. The CDR3 DNA follows: TGTGCCAGCAGCCCAGGGGTGGGGCGTAATCAGCCCCAGCATTTT.

The V and J genes are TRBV7-2 and TRBJ2-5; tentative D call: TRBD2 (6 bases). Trimming pared 3 bases from V and 2 bases from J, leaving 10 bases between. Germline V gene lookup returns CDR1 SGHTA and CDR2 FQGNSA. This CDR3 spans 14 amino acids. The CDR3 region has the DNA TGTGCCAGCAGCTTGCGGGGCTTACAAGAGACCCAGTACTTC. Translation: CASSLRGLQETQYF.

The genes are TRBV28 and TRBJ1-5, with D hard to call. The CDR3 length is 14 residues. Germline V gene sequence: CDR1 MDHEN, CDR2 SYDVKM. V lost 4 bases to trimming and J lost 15 bases, with 22 bases between them. CDR3 protein: CASSSPSGPRTVHF. The DNA for the CDR3 is TGTGCCAGCAGTTCACCGTCCGGGCCTAGGACGGTGCATTTT.

The rearrangement uses TRBV7-9 and TRBJ1-1; the match to TRBD1 covers 10 bases. The length of the CDR3 is 16 residues. The germline V gene encodes CDR1 SEHNR and CDR2 FQNEAQ (reference sequence). The J segment lost 1 base and the V segment lost 5 bases, leaving 7 bases of the junction unmatched. CDR3: CASSGDRGRTNTEAFF. The CDR3 nucleotides are TGTGCCAGCAGCGGTGACAGGGGGCGTACGAACACTGAAGCTTTCTTT.

CDR3 nucleotide sequence: TGTGCCAGCAGTCCCCCAGGCGCTGCAACTAATGAAAAACTGTTTTTT. It translates to CASSPPGAATNEKLFF. The rearrangement joins TRBV28 to TRBJ1-4; the D is unclear. CDR3 length: 16 residues. V was clipped by 5 bases and J by 0 bases, with 13 bases between them. CDR1 and CDR2 from the germline V gene are MDHEN and SYDVKM.

This clone was observed once. As DNA, the CDR3 is TGTGCCAGCAGTCCTATGGTGGGACAGCCGAATCGAGATCAGCCCCAGCATTTT. It codes for CASSPMVGQPNRDQPQHF. The chain recombines TRBV28 with TRBJ1-5, with 7 bases identical to TRBD1. Looked up from germline, CDR1 is MDHEN and CDR2 is SYDVKM. The CDR3 totals 18 residues. Trimming took 5 bases from V and 5 from J; bases not matched to a gene: 18.

The chain combines TRBV3-1 (or the pseudogene TRBV3-2) with TRBJ2-5; unclear D gene. The CDR3 contains 16 residues. Per the germline V gene, CDR1 is LGHDT and CDR2 is YNNKEL (reference sequence). The V and J ends lost 2 bases and 0 bases respectively, with 13 bases between them. The DNA for the CDR3 is TGTGCCAGCAGCCAAAGCCCTGGGCAGTACCAAGAGACCCAGTACTTC. As protein: CASSQSPGQYQETQYF.

The rearrangement joins TRBV19 to TRBJ1-1; tentative D call: TRBD1 (6 bases). The CDR3 runs 14 residues. The germline V gene has CDR1 LNHDA and CDR2 SQIVND (reference sequence). The V end was cut by 7 bases, the J end by 5 bases, with 17 bases between. The CDR3 is CASTKRGVGTEAFF. The CDR3 DNA is TGTGCCAGTACCAAAAGGGGGGTTGGTACTGAAGCTTTCTTT.

The rearrangement joins TRBV27 to TRBJ1-3, with D hard to call. This CDR3 comprises 15 residues. CDR1 and CDR2 from the germline V gene are MNHEY and SMNVEV (reference sequence). The V end lost 7 bases, the J end lost 0 bases, and 13 bases lay between the germline ends. CDR3 DNA: TGTGCCAGCAAAGGTAGAGGGAGCTCTGGAAACACCATATATTTT. Amino acids: CASKGRGSSGNTIYF.

The chain is built from TRBV6-5 and TRBJ2-7, with D possibly matching TRBD1 (7 bases). Deletions cut 6 bases from V and 0 bases from J, with 12 bases between. From germline, CDR1 is MNHEY and CDR2 SVGAGI. The CDR3 runs to 14 residues. CDR3 loop: CASRPGGSSYEQYF. The CDR3 DNA reads as TGTGCCAGCAGGCCAGGGGGGAGCTCCTACGAGCAGTACTTC.

The chain has TRBV18 and TRBJ1-1; 7 nucleotides agree with TRBD1. The CDR3 has 16 amino acids. The germline V gene encodes CDR1 KGHSH and CDR2 LQKENI. V lost 2 bases and J lost 0; bases outside the gene matches: 6. CDR3 sequence (DNA): TGTGCCAGCTCACCAAAGTGGGACAGTCTGAACACTGAAGCTTTCTTT. This encodes CASSPKWDSLNTEAFF.